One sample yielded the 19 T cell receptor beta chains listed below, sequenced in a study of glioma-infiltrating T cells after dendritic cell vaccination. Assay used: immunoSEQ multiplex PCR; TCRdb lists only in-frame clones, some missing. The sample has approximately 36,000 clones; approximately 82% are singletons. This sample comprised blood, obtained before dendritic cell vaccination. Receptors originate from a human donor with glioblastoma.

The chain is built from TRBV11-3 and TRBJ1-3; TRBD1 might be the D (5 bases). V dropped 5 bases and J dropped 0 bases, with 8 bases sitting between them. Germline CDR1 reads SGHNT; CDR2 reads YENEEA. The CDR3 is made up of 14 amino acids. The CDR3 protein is CASSDRSSGNTIYF. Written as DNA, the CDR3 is TGTGCCAGCAGCGACAGAAGCTCTGGAAACACCATATATTTT.

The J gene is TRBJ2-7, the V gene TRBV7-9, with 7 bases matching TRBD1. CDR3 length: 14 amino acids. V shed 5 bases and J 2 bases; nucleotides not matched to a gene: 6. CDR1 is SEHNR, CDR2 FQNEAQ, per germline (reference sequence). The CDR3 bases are TGTGCCAGCAGCCAACGGGACAGAGCCTACGAGCAGTACTTC. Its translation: CASSQRDRAYEQYF.

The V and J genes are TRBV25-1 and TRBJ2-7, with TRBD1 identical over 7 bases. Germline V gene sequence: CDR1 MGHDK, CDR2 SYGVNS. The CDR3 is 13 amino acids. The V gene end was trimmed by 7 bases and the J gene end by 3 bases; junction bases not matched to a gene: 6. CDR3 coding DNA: TGTGCCAGCACCGGGAACAGGGGCTACGAGCAGTACTTC. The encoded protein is CASTGNRGYEQYF.

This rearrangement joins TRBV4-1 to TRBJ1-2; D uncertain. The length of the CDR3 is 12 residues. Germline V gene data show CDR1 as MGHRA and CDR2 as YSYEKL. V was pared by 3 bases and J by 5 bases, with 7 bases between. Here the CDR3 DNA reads TGCGCCAGCAGCCATAATCAGTATGGCTACACCTTC. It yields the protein CASSHNQYGYTF.

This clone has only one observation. The CDR3 is CASSSAGYEQYF. CDR3 in DNA: TGTGCCAGCTCATCGGCAGGGTATGAGCAGTACTTC. This chain links TRBV18 with TRBJ2-7, with D possibly matching TRBD1 (5 bases). The CDR3 is 12 residues long. CDR1 is KGHSH and CDR2 is LQKENI in the germline V gene. Trimming left V 5 bases short and J 7 bases short, with 12 bases between.

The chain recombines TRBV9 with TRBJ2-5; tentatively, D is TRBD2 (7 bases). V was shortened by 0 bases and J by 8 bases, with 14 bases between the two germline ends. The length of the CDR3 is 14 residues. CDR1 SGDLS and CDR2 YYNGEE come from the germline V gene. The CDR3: CASSVGGGGATQYF. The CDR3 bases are TGTGCCAGCAGCGTAGGTGGGGGGGGCGCTACCCAGTACTTC. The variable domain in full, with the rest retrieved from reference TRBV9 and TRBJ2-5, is DSGVTQTPKHLITATGQRVTLRCSPRSGDLSVYWYQQSLDQGLQFLIQYYNGEERAKGNILERFSAQQFPDLHSELNLSSLELGDSALYFCASSVGGGGATQYFGPGTRLLVL.

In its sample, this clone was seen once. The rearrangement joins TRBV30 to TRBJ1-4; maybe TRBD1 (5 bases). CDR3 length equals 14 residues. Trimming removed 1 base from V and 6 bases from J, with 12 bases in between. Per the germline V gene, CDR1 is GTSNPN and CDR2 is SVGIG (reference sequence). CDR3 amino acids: CAWSDWGGDEKLFF. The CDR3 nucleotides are TGTGCCTGGAGTGATTGGGGGGGGGATGAAAAACTGTTTTTT.

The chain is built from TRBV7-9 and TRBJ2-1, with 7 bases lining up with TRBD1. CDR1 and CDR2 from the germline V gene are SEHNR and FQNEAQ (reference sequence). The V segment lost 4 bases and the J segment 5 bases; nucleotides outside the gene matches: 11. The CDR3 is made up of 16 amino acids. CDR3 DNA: TGTGCCAGCAGCTCAGGTAAACAAGGGACAGACAATGAGCAGTTCTTC. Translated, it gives CASSSGKQGTDNEQFF.

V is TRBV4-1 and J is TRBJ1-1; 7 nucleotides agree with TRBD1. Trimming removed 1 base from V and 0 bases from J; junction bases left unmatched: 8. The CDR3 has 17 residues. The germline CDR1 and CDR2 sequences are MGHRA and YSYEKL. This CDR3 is CASSQGGLGTVNTEAFF. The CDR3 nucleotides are TGCGCCAGCAGCCAAGGAGGTCTGGGGACAGTGAACACTGAAGCTTTCTTT.

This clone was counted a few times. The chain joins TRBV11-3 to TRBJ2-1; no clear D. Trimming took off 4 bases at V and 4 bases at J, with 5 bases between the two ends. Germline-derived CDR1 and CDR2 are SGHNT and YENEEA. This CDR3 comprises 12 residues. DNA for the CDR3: TGTGCCAGCAGCTCCCAGTACAATGAGCAGTTCTTC. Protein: CASSSQYNEQFF. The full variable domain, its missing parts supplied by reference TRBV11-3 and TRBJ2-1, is EAGVVQSPRYKIIEKKQPVAFWCNPISGHNTLYWYLQNLGQGPELLIRYENEEAVDDSQLPKDRFSAERLKGVDSTLKIQPAELGDSAVYLCASSSQYNEQFFGPGTRLTVL.

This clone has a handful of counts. CDR3 region: CASSLKGVKNIQYF. The CDR3 nucleotides read TGTGCCAGCAGCTTGAAAGGGGTCAAAAACATTCAGTACTTC. V is TRBV5-4 and J is TRBJ2-4, with TRBD1 as a possible D gene (5 bases). The CDR3 is made up of 14 amino acids. V gave up 1 base and J gave up 3 bases, with 8 bases separating them. The germline gives CDR1 SGHNT, CDR2 YYREEE (reference sequence). The whole variable domain, filled in from reference TRBV5-4 and TRBJ2-4, reads ETGVTQSPTHLIKTRGQQVTLRCSSQSGHNTVSWYQQALGQGPQFIFQYYREEENGRGNFPPRFSGLQFPNYSSELNVNALELDDSALYLCASSLKGVKNIQYFGAGTRLSVL.

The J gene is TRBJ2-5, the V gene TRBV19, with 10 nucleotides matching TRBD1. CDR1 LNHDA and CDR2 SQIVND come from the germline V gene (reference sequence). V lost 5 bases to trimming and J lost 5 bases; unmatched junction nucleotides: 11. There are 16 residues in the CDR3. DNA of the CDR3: TGTGCCAGTAGTCCCTCAGGGACAGGGGCGGGGGAGACCCAGTACTTC. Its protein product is CASSPSGTGAGETQYF.

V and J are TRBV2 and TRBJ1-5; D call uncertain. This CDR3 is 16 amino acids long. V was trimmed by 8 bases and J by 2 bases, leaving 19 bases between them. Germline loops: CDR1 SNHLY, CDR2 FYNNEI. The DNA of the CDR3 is TGTGCCAGCCGACGGGGTATAAATGCGGGCAATCAGCCCCAGCATTTT. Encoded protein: CASRRGINAGNQPQHF.

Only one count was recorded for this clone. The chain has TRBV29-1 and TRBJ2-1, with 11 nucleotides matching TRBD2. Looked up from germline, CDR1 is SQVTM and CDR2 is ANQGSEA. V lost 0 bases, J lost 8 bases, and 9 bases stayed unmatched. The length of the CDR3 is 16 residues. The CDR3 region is CSVEDRLAGSSDEQFF. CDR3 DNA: TGCAGCGTTGAAGACCGACTAGCGGGGTCGTCTGATGAGCAGTTCTTC.

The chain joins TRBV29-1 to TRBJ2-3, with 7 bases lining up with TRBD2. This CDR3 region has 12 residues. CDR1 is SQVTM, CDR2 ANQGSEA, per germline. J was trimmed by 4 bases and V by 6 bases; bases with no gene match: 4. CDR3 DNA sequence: TGCAGCGTGGGGAGGGGCCCAGATACGCAGTATTTT. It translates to CSVGRGPDTQYF.

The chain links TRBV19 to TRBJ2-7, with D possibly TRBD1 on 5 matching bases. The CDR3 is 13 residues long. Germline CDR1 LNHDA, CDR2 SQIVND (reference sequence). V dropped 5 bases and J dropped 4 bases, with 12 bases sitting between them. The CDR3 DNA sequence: TGTGCCAGTAGTCCGTGGACATTTTACGAGCAGTACTTC. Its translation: CASSPWTFYEQYF.

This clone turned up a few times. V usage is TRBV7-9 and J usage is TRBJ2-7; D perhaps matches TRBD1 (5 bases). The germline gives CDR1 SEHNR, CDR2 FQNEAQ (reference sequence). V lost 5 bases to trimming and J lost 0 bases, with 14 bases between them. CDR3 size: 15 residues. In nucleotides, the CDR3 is TGTGCCAGCAGCCCCGGACGGACAACCTCCTACGAGCAGTACTTC. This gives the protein CASSPGRTTSYEQYF.

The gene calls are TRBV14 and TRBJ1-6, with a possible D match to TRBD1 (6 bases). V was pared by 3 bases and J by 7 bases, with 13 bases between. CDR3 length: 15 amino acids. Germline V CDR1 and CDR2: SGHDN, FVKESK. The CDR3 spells CASSQNRVLNSPLHF. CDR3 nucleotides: TGTGCCAGCAGCCAGAACAGGGTGTTGAATTCACCCCTCCACTTT.

The DNA of the CDR3 is TGTGCCATCAGTTCAGCGGGGGGGCCGGACAATGAGCAGTTCTTC. Protein sequence: CAISSAGGPDNEQFF. V gene TRBV10-3 combines with J gene TRBJ2-1; 10 bases agree with TRBD2. The CDR3 runs 15 residues. Germline V gives CDR1 ENHRY, CDR2 SYGVKD. V lost 5 bases and J lost 5; bases outside the gene matches: 6.